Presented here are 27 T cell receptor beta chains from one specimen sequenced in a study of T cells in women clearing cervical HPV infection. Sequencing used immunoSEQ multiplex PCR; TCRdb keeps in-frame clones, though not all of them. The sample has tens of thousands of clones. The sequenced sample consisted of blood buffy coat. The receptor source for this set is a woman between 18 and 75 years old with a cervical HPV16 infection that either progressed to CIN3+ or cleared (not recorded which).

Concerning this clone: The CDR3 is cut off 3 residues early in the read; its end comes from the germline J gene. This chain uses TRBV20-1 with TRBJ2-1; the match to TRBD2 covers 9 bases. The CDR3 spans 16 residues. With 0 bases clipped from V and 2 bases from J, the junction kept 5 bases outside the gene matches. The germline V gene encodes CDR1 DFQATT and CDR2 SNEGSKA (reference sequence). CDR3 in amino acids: CSAREEAGGPYNEQFF. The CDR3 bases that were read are TGCAGTGCTAGAGAAGAGGCGGGAGGGCCCTACAATGAG.

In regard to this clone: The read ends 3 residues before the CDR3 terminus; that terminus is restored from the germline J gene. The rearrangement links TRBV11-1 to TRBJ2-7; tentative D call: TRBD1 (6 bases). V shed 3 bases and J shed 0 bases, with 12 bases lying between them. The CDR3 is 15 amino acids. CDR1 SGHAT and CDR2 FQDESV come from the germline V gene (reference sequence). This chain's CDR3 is CASSLDHRDSYEQYF. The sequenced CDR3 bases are TGTGCCAGCAGCTTGGACCACAGGGACTCCTACGAG.

This CDR3 reads CSAIDRGDQPQHF. The part of the CDR3 DNA that was read is TGCAGTGCTATTGACAGGGGTGACCAGCCC. The chain has TRBV20-1 and TRBJ1-5, with TRBD1 identical over 8 bases. The read terminates 3 residues before the CDR3 end, so the remaining end is supplied by the germline J gene. Trimming took 4 bases from V and 7 from J; bases not matched to a gene: 6. The CDR3 length is 13 residues. Germline assignment: CDR1 DFQATT and CDR2 SNEGSKA (reference sequence).

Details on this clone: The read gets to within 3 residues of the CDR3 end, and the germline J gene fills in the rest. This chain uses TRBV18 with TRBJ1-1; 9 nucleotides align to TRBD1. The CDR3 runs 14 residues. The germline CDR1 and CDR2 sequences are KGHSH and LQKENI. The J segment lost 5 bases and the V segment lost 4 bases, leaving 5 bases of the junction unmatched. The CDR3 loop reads CASSLNRGRTEAFF. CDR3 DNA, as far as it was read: TGTGCCAGCTCACTTAACAGGGGGCGAACTGAA. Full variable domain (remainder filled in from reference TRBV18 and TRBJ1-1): NAGVMQNPRHLVRRRGQEARLRCSPMKGHSHVYWYRQLPEEGLKFMVYLQKENIIDESGMPKERFSAEFPKEGPSILRIQQVVRGDSAAYFCASSLNRGRTEAFFGQGTRLTVV.

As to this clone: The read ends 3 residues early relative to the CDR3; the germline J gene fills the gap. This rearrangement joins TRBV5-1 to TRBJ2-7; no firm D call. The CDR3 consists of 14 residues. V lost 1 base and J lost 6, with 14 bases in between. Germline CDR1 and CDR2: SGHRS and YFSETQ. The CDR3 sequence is CASSLNPDRPEQYF. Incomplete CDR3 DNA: TGCGCCAGCAGCTTGAACCCAGATCGTCCCGAG.

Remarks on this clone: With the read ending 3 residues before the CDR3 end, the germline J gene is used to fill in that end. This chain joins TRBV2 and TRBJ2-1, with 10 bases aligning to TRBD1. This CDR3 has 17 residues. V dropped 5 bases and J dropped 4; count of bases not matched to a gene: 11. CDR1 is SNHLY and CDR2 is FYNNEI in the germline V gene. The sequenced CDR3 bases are TGTGCCAGCAGTTATACCCGGGACAGGGGAACATACAATGAG. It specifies CASSYTRDRGTYNE. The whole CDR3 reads CASSYTRDRGTYNEQFF.

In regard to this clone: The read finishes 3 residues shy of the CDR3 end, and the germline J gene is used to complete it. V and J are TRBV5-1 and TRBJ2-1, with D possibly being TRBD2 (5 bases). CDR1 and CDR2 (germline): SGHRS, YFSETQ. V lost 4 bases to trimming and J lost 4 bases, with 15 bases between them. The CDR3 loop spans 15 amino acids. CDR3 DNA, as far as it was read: TGCGCCAGCAGCCAGATAAGCGGAGCTTACAATGAG. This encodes CASSQISGAYNE. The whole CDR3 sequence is CASSQISGAYNEQFF.

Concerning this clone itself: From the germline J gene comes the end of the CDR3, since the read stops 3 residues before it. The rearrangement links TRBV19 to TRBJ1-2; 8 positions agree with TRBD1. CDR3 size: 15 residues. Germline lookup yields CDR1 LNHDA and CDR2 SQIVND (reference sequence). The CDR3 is CASSIDLQGAGGYTF. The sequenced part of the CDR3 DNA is TGTGCCAGTAGTATAGACCTTCAGGGGGCGGGCGGC.

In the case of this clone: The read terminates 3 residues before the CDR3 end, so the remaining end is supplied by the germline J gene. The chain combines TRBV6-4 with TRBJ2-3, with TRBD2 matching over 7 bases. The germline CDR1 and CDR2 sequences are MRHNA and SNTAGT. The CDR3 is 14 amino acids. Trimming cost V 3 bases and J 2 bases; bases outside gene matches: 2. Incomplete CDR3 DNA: TGTGCCAGCAGTGAGAGCGGGGCCACAGATACG. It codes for CASSESGATDT. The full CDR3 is CASSESGATDTQYF.

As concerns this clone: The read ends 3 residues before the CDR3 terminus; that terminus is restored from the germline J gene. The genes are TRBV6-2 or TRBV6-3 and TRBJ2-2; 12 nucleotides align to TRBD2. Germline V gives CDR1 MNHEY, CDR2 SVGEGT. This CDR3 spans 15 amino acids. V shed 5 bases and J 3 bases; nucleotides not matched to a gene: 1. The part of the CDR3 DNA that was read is TGTGCCAGCAGTCGACTAGCGGGAGACACCGGGGAG. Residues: CASSRLAGDTGE. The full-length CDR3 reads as CASSRLAGDTGELFF.

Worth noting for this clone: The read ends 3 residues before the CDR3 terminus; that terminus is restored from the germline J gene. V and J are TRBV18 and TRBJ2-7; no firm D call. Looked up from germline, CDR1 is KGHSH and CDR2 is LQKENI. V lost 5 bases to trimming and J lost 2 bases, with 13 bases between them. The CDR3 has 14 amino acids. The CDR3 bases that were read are TGTGCCAGCTCAAAGACACGAGATACCTACGAG. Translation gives CASSKTRDTYE. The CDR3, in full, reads CASSKTRDTYEQYF.

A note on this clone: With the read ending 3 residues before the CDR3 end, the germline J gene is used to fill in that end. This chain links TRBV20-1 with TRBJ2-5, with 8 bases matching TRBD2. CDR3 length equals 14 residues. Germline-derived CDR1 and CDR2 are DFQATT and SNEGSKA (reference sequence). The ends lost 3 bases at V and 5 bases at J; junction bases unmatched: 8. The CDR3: CSASGGGLLETQYF. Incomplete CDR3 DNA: TGCAGTGCTAGCGGCGGGGGGCTTTTGGAGACC.

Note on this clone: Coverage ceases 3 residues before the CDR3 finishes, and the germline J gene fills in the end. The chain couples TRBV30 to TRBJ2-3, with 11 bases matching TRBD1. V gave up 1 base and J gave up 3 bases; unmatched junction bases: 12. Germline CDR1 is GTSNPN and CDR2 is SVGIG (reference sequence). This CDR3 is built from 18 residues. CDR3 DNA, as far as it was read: TGTGCCTGGAGTGCGGGGGACAGGGGGGACGATATGACAGATACG. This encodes CAWSAGDRGDDMTDT. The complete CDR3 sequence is CAWSAGDRGDDMTDTQYF.

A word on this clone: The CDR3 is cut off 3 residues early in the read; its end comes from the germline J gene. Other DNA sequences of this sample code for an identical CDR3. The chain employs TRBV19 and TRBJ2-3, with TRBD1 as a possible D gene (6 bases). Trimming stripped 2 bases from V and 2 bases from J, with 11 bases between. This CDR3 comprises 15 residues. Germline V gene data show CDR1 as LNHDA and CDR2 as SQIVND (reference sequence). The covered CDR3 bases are TGTGCCAGTAGTATAAGGCAGGGGAACACAGATACG. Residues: CASSIRQGNTDT. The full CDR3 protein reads CASSIRQGNTDTQYF. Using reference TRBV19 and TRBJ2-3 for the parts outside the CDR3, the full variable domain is DGGITQSPKYLFRKEGQNVTLSCEQNLNHDAMYWYRQDPGQGLRLIYYSQIVNDFQKGDIAEGYSVSREKKESFPLTVTSAQKNPTAFYLCASSIRQGNTDTQYFGPGTRLTVL.

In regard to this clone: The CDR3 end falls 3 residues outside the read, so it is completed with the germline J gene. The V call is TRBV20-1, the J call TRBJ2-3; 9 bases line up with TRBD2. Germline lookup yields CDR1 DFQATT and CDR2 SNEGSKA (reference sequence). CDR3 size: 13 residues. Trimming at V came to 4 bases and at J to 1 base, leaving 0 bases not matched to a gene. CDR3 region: CSAKRGGTDTQYF. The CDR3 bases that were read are TGCAGTGCTAAGCGGGGGGGCACAGATACG.

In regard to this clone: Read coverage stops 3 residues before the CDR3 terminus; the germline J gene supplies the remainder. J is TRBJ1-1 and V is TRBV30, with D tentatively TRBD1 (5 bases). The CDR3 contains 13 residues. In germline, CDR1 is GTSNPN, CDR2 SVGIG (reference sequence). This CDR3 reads CAWSVVGGTEAFF. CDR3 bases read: TGTGCCTGGAGTGTAGTGGGGGGGACCGAA.

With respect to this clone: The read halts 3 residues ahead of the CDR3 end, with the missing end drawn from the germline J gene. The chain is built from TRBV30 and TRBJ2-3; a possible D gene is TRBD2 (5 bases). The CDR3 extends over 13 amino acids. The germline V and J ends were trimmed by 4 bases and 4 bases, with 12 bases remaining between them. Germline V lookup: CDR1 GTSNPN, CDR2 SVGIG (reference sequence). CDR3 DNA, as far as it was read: TGTGCCTGGACTATACTAGGTTCAGATACG. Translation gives CAWTILGSDT. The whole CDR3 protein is CAWTILGSDTQYF. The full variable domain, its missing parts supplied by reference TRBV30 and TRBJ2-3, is SQTIHQWPATLVQPVGSPLSLECTVEGTSNPNLYWYRQAAGRGLQLLFYSVGIGQISSEVPQNLSASRPQDRQFILSSKKLLLSDSGFYLCAWTILGSDTQYFGPGTRLTVL.

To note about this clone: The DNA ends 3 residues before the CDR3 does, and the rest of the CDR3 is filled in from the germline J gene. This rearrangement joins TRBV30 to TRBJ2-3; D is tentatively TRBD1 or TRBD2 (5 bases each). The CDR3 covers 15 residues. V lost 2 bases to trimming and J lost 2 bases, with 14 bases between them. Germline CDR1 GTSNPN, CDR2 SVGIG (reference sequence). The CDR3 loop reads CAWSIPRGTTDTQYF. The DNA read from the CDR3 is TGTGCCTGGAGTATCCCGAGGGGCACCACAGATACG.

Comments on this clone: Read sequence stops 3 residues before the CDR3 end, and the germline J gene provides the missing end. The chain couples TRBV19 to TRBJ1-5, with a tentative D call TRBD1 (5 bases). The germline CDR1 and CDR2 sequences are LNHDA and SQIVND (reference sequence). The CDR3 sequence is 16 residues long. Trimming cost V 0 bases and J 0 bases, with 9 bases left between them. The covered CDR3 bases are TGTGCCAGTAGTATAGAAGGGGAGTATAGCAATCAGCCC. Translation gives CASSIEGEYSNQP. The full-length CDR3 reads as CASSIEGEYSNQPQHF.

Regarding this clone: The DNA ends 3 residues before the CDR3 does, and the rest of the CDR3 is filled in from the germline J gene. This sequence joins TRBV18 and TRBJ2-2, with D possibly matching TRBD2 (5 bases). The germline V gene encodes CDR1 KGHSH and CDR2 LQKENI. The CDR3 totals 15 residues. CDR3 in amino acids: CASSPPNQSGEKLFF. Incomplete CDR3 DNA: TGTGCCAGCTCACCACCGAACCAGAGCGGAGAAAAG.

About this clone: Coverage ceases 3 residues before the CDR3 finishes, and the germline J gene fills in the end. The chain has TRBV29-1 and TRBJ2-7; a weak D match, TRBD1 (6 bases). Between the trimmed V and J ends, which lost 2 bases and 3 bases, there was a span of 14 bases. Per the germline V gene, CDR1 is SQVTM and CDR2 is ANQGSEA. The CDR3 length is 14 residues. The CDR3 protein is CSVEMGDTGYEQYF. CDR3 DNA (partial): TGCAGCGTTGAAATGGGGGACACAGGCTACGAG.

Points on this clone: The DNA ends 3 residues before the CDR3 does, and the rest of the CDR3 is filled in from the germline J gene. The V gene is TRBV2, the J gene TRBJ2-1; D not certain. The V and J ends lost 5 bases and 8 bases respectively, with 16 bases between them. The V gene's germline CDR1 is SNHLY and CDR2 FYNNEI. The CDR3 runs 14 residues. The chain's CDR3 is CASSSSTGLDEQFF. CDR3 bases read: TGTGCCAGCAGTAGCTCTACTGGTCTGGATGAG. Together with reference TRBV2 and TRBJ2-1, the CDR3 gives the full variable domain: EPEVTQTPSHQVTQMGQEVILRCVPISNHLYFYWYRQILGQKVEFLVSFYNNEISEKSEIFDDQFSVERPDGSNFTLKIRSTKLEDSAMYFCASSSSTGLDEQFFGPGTRLTVL.

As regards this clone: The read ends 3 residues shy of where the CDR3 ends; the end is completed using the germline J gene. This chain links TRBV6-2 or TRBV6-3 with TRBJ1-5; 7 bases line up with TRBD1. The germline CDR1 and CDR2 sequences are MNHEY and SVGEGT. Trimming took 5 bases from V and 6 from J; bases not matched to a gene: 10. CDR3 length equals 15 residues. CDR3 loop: CASSARGQWFQPQHF. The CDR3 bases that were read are TGTGCCAGCAGTGCGAGGGGGCAATGGTTTCAGCCC.

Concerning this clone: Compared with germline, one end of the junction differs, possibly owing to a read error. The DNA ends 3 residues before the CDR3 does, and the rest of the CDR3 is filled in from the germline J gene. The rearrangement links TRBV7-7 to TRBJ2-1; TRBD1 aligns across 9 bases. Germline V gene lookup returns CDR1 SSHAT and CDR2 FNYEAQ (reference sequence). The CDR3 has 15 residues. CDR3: CASSLSGQGSNEQFF. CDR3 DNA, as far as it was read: TGTGCTAGCAGCTTATCGGGACAGGGATCGAATGAG.

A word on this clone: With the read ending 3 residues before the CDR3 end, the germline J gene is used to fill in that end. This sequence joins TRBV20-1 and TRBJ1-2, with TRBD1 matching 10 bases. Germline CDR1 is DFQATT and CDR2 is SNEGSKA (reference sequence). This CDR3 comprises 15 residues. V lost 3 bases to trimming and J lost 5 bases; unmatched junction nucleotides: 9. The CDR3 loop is CSASGAGQGGYGYTF. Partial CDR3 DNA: TGCAGTGCTAGCGGAGCCGGACAGGGGGGATATGGC.

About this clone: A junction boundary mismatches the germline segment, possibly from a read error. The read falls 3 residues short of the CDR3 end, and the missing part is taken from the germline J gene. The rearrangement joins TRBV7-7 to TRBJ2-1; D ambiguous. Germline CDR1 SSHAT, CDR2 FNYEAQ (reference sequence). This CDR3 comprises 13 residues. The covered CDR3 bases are TGTGCTAGCAGCTTAAACCCAGGCAATGAG. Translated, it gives CASSLNPGNE. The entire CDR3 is CASSLNPGNEQFF.

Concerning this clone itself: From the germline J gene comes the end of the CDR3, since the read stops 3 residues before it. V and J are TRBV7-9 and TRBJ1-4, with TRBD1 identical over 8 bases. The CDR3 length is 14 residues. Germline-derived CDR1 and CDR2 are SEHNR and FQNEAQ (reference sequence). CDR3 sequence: CASSYGQGGSPLFF. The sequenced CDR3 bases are TGTGCCAGCAGCTACGGACAGGGCGGCTCACCA.